The 12 T cell receptor beta chains below all came from one sample that was sequenced in a study of glioma-infiltrating T cells after dendritic cell vaccination. Here immunoSEQ multiplex PCR was the method, and the copy in TCRdb shows in-frame clones only, minus some. The data show about 99,000 clones, with approximately 80% seen just once and approximately 12% held by the top ten. The sequencing here drew on blood, taken before dendritic cell vaccination. The receptors originated from a human donor with glioblastoma.

J is TRBJ2-1 and V is TRBV9; tentative D call: TRBD1 (6 bases). CDR1 and CDR2 from the germline V gene are SGDLS and YYNGEE. Trimming took 0 bases from V and 5 from J, leaving 15 bases between them. The CDR3 runs 16 residues. CDR3 loop: CASSVDYSAGDNEQFF. For the CDR3, the DNA is TGTGCCAGCAGCGTAGACTATTCGGCAGGGGACAATGAGCAGTTCTTC. The full variable domain, in which reference TRBV9 and TRBJ2-1 provide the parts outside the CDR3, is DSGVTQTPKHLITATGQRVTLRCSPRSGDLSVYWYQQSLDQGLQFLIQYYNGEERAKGNILERFSAQQFPDLHSELNLSSLELGDSALYFCASSVDYSAGDNEQFFGPGTRLTVL.

CDR3 sequence (DNA): TGCGCCAGCAGTGACCCACAGGGGCTGAGCTATGGCTACACCTTC. Protein sequence: CASSDPQGLSYGYTF. This chain joins TRBV10-2 and TRBJ1-2, with 7 bases lining up with TRBD1. The CDR3 spans 15 residues. Unmatched junction bases numbered 8, after V lost 3 bases and J lost 4 bases. Germline lookup yields CDR1 WSHSY and CDR2 SAAADI.

The V gene is TRBV6-1, the J gene TRBJ1-1; D is ambiguous. Germline CDR1 and CDR2: MNHNS and SASEGT. The CDR3 sequence is 14 residues long. Deletions cut 3 bases from V and 7 bases from J, with 15 bases between. The CDR3 reads CASSDQSLVDEAFF. The CDR3 nucleotides are TGTGCCAGCAGTGATCAATCTCTGGTAGATGAAGCTTTCTTT.

This chain connects TRBV5-1 to TRBJ2-2; perhaps TRBD1 as D (5 bases). V was trimmed by 5 bases and J by 9 bases, leaving 14 bases between them. Germline lookup yields CDR1 SGHRS and CDR2 YFSETQ. CDR3 length equals 13 residues. The CDR3 is CASRLTLGRELFF. The CDR3 nucleotides are TGCGCCAGCAGACTAACCTTGGGGCGGGAGCTGTTTTTT.

V is TRBV10-2 and J is TRBJ2-7, with D possibly matching TRBD1 (6 bases). CDR3 size: 12 residues. V lost 8 bases and J 2 bases, leaving 10 bases between the germline ends. Germline loops: CDR1 WSHSY, CDR2 SAAADI. The DNA of the CDR3 is TGCGCCAGCCAACAGGGCACCTACGAGCAGTACTTC. Protein: CASQQGTYEQYF.

This clone has just one count. The chain recombines TRBV4-3 with TRBJ2-1; 10 bases fit TRBD1. Unmatched junction bases numbered 9, after V lost 0 bases and J lost 10 bases. This CDR3 has 16 residues. Germline CDR1 is LGHNA and CDR2 is YSLEER. The CDR3 nucleotides are TGCGCCAGCAGCCAAGATATGGGACAGGGGATAGGGGAGCAGTTCTTC. It yields the protein CASSQDMGQGIGEQFF.

The chain is built from TRBV5-4 and TRBJ2-7, with D possibly being TRBD1 (5 bases). The V and J ends lost 4 bases and 4 bases respectively, with 18 bases between them. Germline V lookup: CDR1 SGHNT, CDR2 YYREEE (reference sequence). The CDR3 spans 15 residues. CDR3 nucleotides: TGTGCCAGCAGCAAAGACAGTTTTGCGGTGTACGAGCAGTACTTC. It encodes CASSKDSFAVYEQYF.

The genes are TRBV29-1 and TRBJ1-5; D is perhaps TRBD1 (6 bases). Germline V lookup: CDR1 SQVTM, CDR2 ANQGSEA. CDR3 length: 14 amino acids. Trimming stripped 6 bases from V and 4 bases from J, with 16 bases between. In nucleotides, the CDR3 is TGCAGCGTCGTCCTCGGGACAACTAATCAGCCCCAGCATTTT. This sequence encodes CSVVLGTTNQPQHF.

The chain employs TRBV7-2 and TRBJ1-1; D not resolved. The germline CDR1 and CDR2 sequences are SGHTA and FQGNSA. Trimming removed 3 bases at V and 11 bases at J, with 13 bases between. The CDR3 is 12 residues long. Here the CDR3 DNA reads TGTGCCAGCAGCTTTTTTGGACGAGGGGCTTTCTTT. It specifies CASSFFGRGAFF.

This clone appeared a single time. This rearrangement joins TRBV29-1 to TRBJ1-2, with 7 positions matching TRBD1. Germline V gene sequence: CDR1 SQVTM, CDR2 ANQGSEA. The CDR3 runs 14 residues. The V gene end was trimmed by 0 bases and the J gene end by 8 bases; junction bases not matched to a gene: 9. The CDR3 spells CSVEDLRQGGGYTF. In nucleotides, the CDR3 is TGCAGCGTTGAAGACCTTAGACAGGGAGGAGGCTACACCTTC.

The CDR3 spells CASSSTGVVYEQYF. The CDR3 DNA is TGCGCCAGCAGCTCCACAGGGGTGGTCTACGAGCAGTACTTC. This chain connects TRBV5-1 to TRBJ2-7, with 7 positions matching TRBD1. The CDR3 runs to 14 residues. J lost 3 bases, V lost 3 bases, and 6 bases had no gene match. Germline assignment: CDR1 SGHRS and CDR2 YFSETQ.

The chain joins TRBV5-1 to TRBJ1-1, with D perhaps matching TRBD1 (6 bases). The CDR3 totals 14 residues. Germline V gene sequence: CDR1 SGHRS, CDR2 YFSETQ. Trimming shortened V by 0 bases and J by 12 bases, and 18 bases separated the two germline ends. The CDR3 sequence is CASSLEGQLLGSFF. The CDR3, as DNA: TGCGCCAGCAGCTTGGAGGGACAACTCCTGGGGTCTTTCTTT.